Following are 18 T cell receptor beta chains from one sample sequenced in a study of blood T cell repertoires in COVID-19. The table came from immunoSEQ multiplex PCR; TCRdb's copy has only in-frame clones and leaves some out. The repertoire has more than 350,000 clones, 80% to 90% of them found once; the top ten carry about 1%. Sequencing used PBMCs or T cells enriched from blood (not recorded which). These TCRs come from a man aged 18 to 29 who had recovered from COVID-19.

V is TRBV9 and J is TRBJ2-5; weak D call: TRBD2 (6 bases). V was trimmed by 3 bases and J by 5 bases, leaving 11 bases between them. The CDR3 totals 13 residues. Germline assignment: CDR1 SGDLS and CDR2 YYNGEE. The chain's CDR3 is CASSGVGGETQYF. As DNA, the CDR3 is TGTGCCAGCAGCGGGGTCGGAGGGGAGACCCAGTACTTC.

J is TRBJ1-2 and V is TRBV4-1; TRBD1 matches 7 bases. Trimming removed 3 bases from V and 2 bases from J; junction bases left unmatched: 6. Germline V gives CDR1 MGHRA, CDR2 YSYEKL. The CDR3 length is 15 residues. The CDR3 reads CASSQAQTGNYGYTF. The CDR3 coding sequence is TGCGCCAGCAGCCAGGCCCAGACAGGGAACTATGGCTACACCTTC.

V usage is TRBV3-1 (or the pseudogene TRBV3-2) and J usage is TRBJ1-2, with TRBD1 matching 8 bases. V lost 7 bases to trimming and J lost 7 bases; unmatched junction nucleotides: 11. The CDR3 covers 14 residues. Germline V gene data show CDR1 as LGHDT and CDR2 as YNNKEL (reference sequence). The CDR3 protein is CASTDRGLGGGYTF. In DNA form, the CDR3 reads TGTGCCAGCACCGACAGGGGCTTAGGGGGTGGCTACACCTTC.

The table lists this clone with a count of one. This chain joins TRBV6-5 and TRBJ2-1; perhaps TRBD1 as D (5 bases). V was pared by 0 bases and J by 7 bases, with 7 bases between. The CDR3 is 13 amino acids. In germline, CDR1 is MNHEY, CDR2 SVGAGI. The CDR3 DNA is TGTGCCAGCAGTTACTCGAAGGGGAATGAGCAGTTCTTC. Its translation: CASSYSKGNEQFF.

This clone was counted once. The chain couples TRBV27 to TRBJ2-7; 7 nucleotides agree with TRBD1. The germline V gene has CDR1 MNHEY and CDR2 SMNVEV (reference sequence). CDR3 size: 14 residues. J gave up 9 bases and V 2 bases, and 10 bases lay outside the gene matches. CDR3 DNA: TGTGCCAGCAGTTTAAGACAGGGCTATGGTGGGCAGTACTTC. Residues: CASSLRQGYGGQYF.

This chain joins TRBV12-5 and TRBJ2-2; 12 bases map to TRBD1. Per the germline V gene, CDR1 is LGHNT and CDR2 is FRNRAP. The CDR3 has 20 residues. V lost 2 bases to trimming and J lost 7 bases; unmatched junction nucleotides: 17. The DNA of the CDR3 is TGTGCTAGTGGTTTGCTTACCGACCCTCGGGGACAGGGGGCGGTCGGGGAGCTGTTTTTT. Amino acids: CASGLLTDPRGQGAVGELFF.

Here the CDR3 DNA reads TGTGCCAGCAGCTTAGCGGGGACAGGGATGTTAGAGCAGTACTTC. Translated, it gives CASSLAGTGMLEQYF. The chain combines TRBV7-9 with TRBJ2-7, with 9 bases aligning to TRBD1. Germline CDR1 SEHNR, CDR2 FQNEAQ (reference sequence). The ends lost 0 bases at V and 7 bases at J; junction bases unmatched: 7. The CDR3 is made up of 15 amino acids. The full variable domain, its missing parts supplied by reference TRBV7-9 and TRBJ2-7, is DTGVSQNPRHKITKRGQNVTFRCDPISEHNRLYWYRQTLGQGPEFLTYFQNEAQLEKSRLLSDRFSAERPKGSFSTLEIQRTEQGDSAMYLCASSLAGTGMLEQYFGPGTRLTVT.

This clone was seen only a few times. The gene calls are TRBV11-2 and TRBJ1-2; D is ambiguous. Germline V gene sequence: CDR1 SGHAT, CDR2 FQNNGV. CDR3 size: 14 residues. The V and J ends lost 4 bases and 12 bases respectively, with 21 bases between them. The CDR3 here is CASSYRESATPDTF. CDR3 nucleotide sequence: TGTGCCAGCAGCTACAGAGAATCAGCCACCCCCGACACCTTC.

CDR3 residues: CASSPGAGDTQYF. The CDR3 bases are TGTGCCAGCAGCCCGGGAGCGGGAGATACGCAGTATTTT. The chain is built from TRBV7-3 and TRBJ2-3; TRBD2 might be the D (6 bases). The ends were cut back, 5 bases at V and 5 bases at J, with 11 bases in the middle. The germline V gene encodes CDR1 SGHTA and CDR2 FQGTGA. The CDR3 extends over 13 amino acids.

The chain has TRBV28 and TRBJ1-5, with D unclear. The V gene's germline CDR1 is MDHEN and CDR2 SYDVKM. There are 15 residues in the CDR3. Between the trimmed V and J ends, which lost 3 bases and 15 bases, there was a span of 24 bases. The CDR3 spells CASSFATGLGSVWHF. The CDR3 bases are TGTGCCAGCAGTTTCGCGACGGGGTTAGGTTCCGTCTGGCATTTT.

This clone was seen just once. This chain uses TRBV11-2 with TRBJ2-3; TRBD2 matches at 10 bases. This CDR3 comprises 15 residues. With 5 bases clipped from V and 2 bases from J, the junction kept 4 bases outside the gene matches. CDR1 SGHAT and CDR2 FQNNGV come from the germline V gene. CDR3 sequence: CASSERGGPTDTQYF. For the CDR3, the DNA is TGTGCCAGCAGCGAGCGGGGGGGGCCCACAGATACGCAGTATTTT. The entire variable domain, with the rest obtained from reference TRBV11-2 and TRBJ2-3, is as follows: EAGVAQSPRYKIIEKRQSVAFWCNPISGHATLYWYQQILGQGPKLLIQFQNNGVVDDSQLPKDRFSAERLKGVDSTLKIQPAKLEDSAVYLCASSERGGPTDTQYFGPGTRLTVL.

The chain employs TRBV28 and TRBJ1-6; 8 bases match TRBD1. V was pared by 5 bases and J by 10 bases, with 10 bases of the junction left unmatched. CDR3 length: 15 amino acids. Germline loops: CDR1 MDHEN, CDR2 SYDVKM. The DNA for the CDR3 is TGTGCCAGCAGTCCCCGGGACAGGCCGGGATCACCCCTCCACTTT. This translates into CASSPRDRPGSPLHF.

This clone is categorized as medium-sized (0.01 to 0.1%). V usage is TRBV27 and J usage is TRBJ2-2, with TRBD1 identical over 9 bases. The CDR3 contains 16 residues. Germline-derived CDR1 and CDR2 are MNHEY and SMNVEV (reference sequence). V gave up 8 bases and J gave up 6 bases; unmatched junction bases: 13. CDR3 in DNA: TGTGCCAGCGCCGGTGCTCCAACAGGGGGCCCCGGGGAGCTGTTTTTT. It codes for CASAGAPTGGPGELFF.

This chain links TRBV19 with TRBJ2-1; TRBD2 matches at 7 bases. Per the germline V gene, CDR1 is LNHDA and CDR2 is SQIVND (reference sequence). Losses at the gene ends were 6 bases for V and 0 bases for J; bases not matched to a gene: 17. The CDR3 runs to 19 residues. The CDR3, as DNA: TGTGCCAGTAGACCGGGGAGACTAGCTCCCCTTAGCTCCTACAATGAGCAGTTCTTC. Encoded protein: CASRPGRLAPLSSYNEQFF. The complete variable domain, with remaining parts taken from reference TRBV19 and TRBJ2-1, reads DGGITQSPKYLFRKEGQNVTLSCEQNLNHDAMYWYRQDPGQGLRLIYYSQIVNDFQKGDIAEGYSVSREKKESFPLTVTSAQKNPTAFYLCASRPGRLAPLSSYNEQFFGPGTRLTVL.

This clone has only a few counts. The CDR3 nucleotides read TGCGCCAGCAGGGTGGCCAGCTCTGGAAACACCATATATTTT. Translation: CASRVASSGNTIYF. The chain couples TRBV5-1 to TRBJ1-3; D ambiguous. CDR3 length: 14 amino acids. Germline V gene sequence: CDR1 SGHRS, CDR2 YFSETQ. The V end was cut by 5 bases, the J end by 0 bases, with 9 bases between. Looking up the rest from reference TRBV5-1 and TRBJ1-3 gives the full variable domain: KAGVTQTPRYLIKTRGQQVTLSCSPISGHRSVSWYQQTPGQGLQFLFEYFSETQRNKGNFPGRFSGRQFSNSRSEMNVSTLELGDSALYLCASRVASSGNTIYFGEGSWLTVV.

This chain connects TRBV29-1 to TRBJ1-4, with D unresolved. Trimming left V 7 bases short and J 3 bases short, with 21 bases between. Germline assignment: CDR1 SQVTM and CDR2 ANQGSEA. This CDR3 is built from 16 residues. In DNA, the CDR3 is TGCAGCGGGGATTCCGGGGAGGGTCCCCCTAATGAAAAACTGTTTTTT. Protein sequence: CSGDSGEGPPNEKLFF.

This chain joins TRBV10-3 and TRBJ2-2, with TRBD2 matching 15 bases. CDR3 length: 16 residues. After removal of 3 bases from V and 6 bases from J, the junction contained 2 bases not matched to a gene. In germline, CDR1 is ENHRY, CDR2 SYGVKD. The CDR3 loop is CAISERTSGGAGELFF. In DNA, the CDR3 is TGTGCCATCAGTGAACGGACTAGCGGGGGGGCCGGGGAGCTGTTTTTT.

This rearrangement joins TRBV11-3 to TRBJ1-1; no reliable D call. The CDR3 is made up of 12 amino acids. Germline V gene sequence: CDR1 SGHNT, CDR2 YENEEA. V was shortened by 2 bases and J by 3 bases, with 4 bases between the two germline ends. This CDR3 reads CASSLSHTEAFF. The CDR3 DNA follows: TGTGCCAGCAGCTTAAGCCACACTGAAGCTTTCTTT.